A selection of T cell receptor beta chains follows, all from one sample in a study of T-cell reconstitution after alpha-beta-depleted transplantation in children. One entry per CDR3 protein, called by TCRdb with MiXCR from the PCR reads. The sample shows hundreds of thousands of distinct CDR3 sequences, around 13% of them seen only once. The sequencing used PBMCs, collected before TCRalphabeta/CD19-depleted stem cell transplant. These receptors were obtained from a girl between 2 and 10 years old with congenital amegakaryocytic thrombocytopenia, due to receive a stem cell transplant. Both conserved end residues are part of each CDR3. Each record gives: J gene, D gene, V gene, clone size, CDR3 length, CDR3 DNA, CDR3 protein. A D gene is named only where the DNA matches it firmly. Size is stated for part of the rows, as once, few or many counts, or as a class when the clone is expanded.

>TRBJ2-3|-|TRBV20-1|many|12
TGCAGTGCGTTTAGCGGCGGGGATACGCAGTATTTT
CSAFSGGDTQYF
>TRBJ2-7|TRBD1|TRBV6-1|-|15
TGTGCCAGCAAATCCTTCCCACAGGGGGCCTACGAGCAGTACTTC
CASKSFPQGAYEQYF
>TRBJ2-1|-|TRBV20-1|many|14
TGCAGTGCTAGTATCTACTCTTCCTACAATGAGCAGTTCTTC
CSASIYSSYNEQFF
>TRBJ2-7|-|TRBV7-8|-|14
TGTGCCAGCAGCTTAGTCGCCAGGGAATCAGAGAAGTACTTC
CASSLVARESEKYF
>TRBJ2-7|-|TRBV5-1|many|13
TGCGCCAGCAGCTTGAACCCCGAGAACGAGCAGTACTTC
CASSLNPENEQYF
>TRBJ2-3|TRBD2|TRBV6-1|-|15
TGTGCCACCAGTCCTCGGGGGGGGGTCGGAGATACGCAGTATTTT
CATSPRGGVGDTQYF
>TRBJ2-5|TRBD2|TRBV5-1|few|14
TGCGCCAGCAGCCCAGCGGGAGGCAGGGAGACCCAGTACTTC
CASSPAGGRETQYF
>TRBJ2-2|TRBD2|TRBV10-3|-|15
TGTGCCATCAGTGATAGCGGGATGAACACCGGGGAGCTGTTTTTT
CAISDSGMNTGELFF
>TRBJ2-1|TRBD2|TRBV29-1|many|12
TGCAGCGTGGGACTAGCGGGAAATGAGCAGTTCTTC
CSVGLAGNEQFF
>TRBJ2-7|-|TRBV27|many|13
TGTGCCAGCAGCCGTCTTCAAACAGCCGAGCAGTACTTC
CASSRLQTAEQYF
>TRBJ2-5|TRBD1|TRBV6-1|few|14
TGTGCCAGCAGTGCCCACAGGGGGCAAGAGACCCAGTACTTC
CASSAHRGQETQYF
>TRBJ1-1|-|TRBV12-3/TRBV12-4|-|15
TGTGCCAGCAGCCCACCAGGGTGGGGGAAGACTGAAGCTTTCTTT
CASSPPGWGKTEAFF
>TRBJ2-1|TRBD2|TRBV7-6|many|17
TGTGCCAGCAGCTTATATTGGGCGGGAGGTCTCTTAGTTGAGCAGTTCTTC
CASSLYWAGGLLVEQFF
>TRBJ2-5|-|TRBV20-1|many|13
TGCAGTGCTATTGAAACCACTCAAGAGACCCAGTACTTC
CSAIETTQETQYF
>TRBJ2-3|TRBD2|TRBV29-1|-|13
TGCAGCGACGCGACTAGCGGCACAGATACGCAGTATTTT
CSDATSGTDTQYF
>TRBJ2-7|-|TRBV20-1|-|13
TGCAGTGCTAGACCATTGGGGGGTTACGAGCAGTACTTC
CSARPLGGYEQYF
>TRBJ2-7|-|TRBV20-1|few|11
TGCAGTGCTAGAGGGGGTAACAGGGACTACTTC
CSARGGNRDYF
>TRBJ2-1|-|TRBV19|many|15
TGTGCCAGTAGTGTCGTCACTAGAGTCTACAATGAGCAGTTCTTC
CASSVVTRVYNEQFF
>TRBJ2-1|TRBD2|TRBV20-1|many|13
TGCAGTGCTGAGGCTAGCGGGGACAATGAGCAGTTCTTC
CSAEASGDNEQFF
>TRBJ1-2|-|TRBV12-3/TRBV12-4|many|14
TGTGCCAGCAGCCCCCCCGTTGCCATCCATGGCTACACCTTC
CASSPPVAIHGYTF
>TRBJ1-2|TRBD1|TRBV20-1|many|13
TGCAGTGCTAGGTCACAGGGGGCGAATGGCTACACCTTC
CSARSQGANGYTF
>TRBJ2-2|TRBD2|TRBV5-6|few|16
TGTGCCAGCAGCTGGGCGACTAGCGGGACTACCGGGGAGCTGTTTTTT
CASSWATSGTTGELFF
>TRBJ2-3|-|TRBV20-1|many|15
TGCAGTGCAAGGGAAGGGGGACAACGCACAGATACGCAGTATTTT
CSAREGGQRTDTQYF
>TRBJ2-7|TRBD2|TRBV27|-|13
TGTGCCAGCAGTTGGCGTAGCGGGAACGAGCAGTACTTC
CASSWRSGNEQYF
>TRBJ2-7|TRBD1|TRBV12-3/TRBV12-4|many|15
TGTGCCAGCAGCCGTACCGGGACAGGGGCCTACGAGCAGTACTTC
CASSRTGTGAYEQYF
>TRBJ2-1|-|TRBV14|-|14
TGTGCCAGCAGCCAAGATTTTAGTGGGACGGAGCAGTTCTTC
CASSQDFSGTEQFF
>TRBJ2-1|-|TRBV7-2|few|15
TGTGCCAGCAGCTTAGATCGCGGAGTCTACAATGAGCAGTTCTTC
CASSLDRGVYNEQFF
>TRBJ2-4|-|TRBV4-1|-|15
TGCGCCAGCAGCCAAAATCTTCTAGCCAAAAACATTCAGTACTTC
CASSQNLLAKNIQYF
>TRBJ2-2|TRBD1|TRBV6-1|many|16
TGTGCCAGCAGTGAAAGGTTTGGACAGGTCACCGGGGAGCTGTTTTTT
CASSERFGQVTGELFF
>TRBJ2-3|-|TRBV20-1|-|16
TGCAGTGCTAGAGATCAAGTTTCGTGGTATAGAGATACGCAGTATTTT
CSARDQVSWYRDTQYF
>TRBJ2-3|TRBD1|TRBV12-3/TRBV12-4|few|17
TGTGCCAGCAGTCGTACGACAGGGGGAGGGAGCACAGATACGCAGTATTTT
CASSRTTGGGSTDTQYF
>TRBJ2-1|-|TRBV5-1|many|15
TGCGCCAGCAAAACTCGAACAGTGAACAGCAATGAGCAGTTCTTC
CASKTRTVNSNEQFF
>TRBJ2-1|-|TRBV20-1|many|14
TGCAGTGCTACCGATTCTAGCTCCTACAATGAGCAGTTCTTC
CSATDSSSYNEQFF
>TRBJ2-5|-|TRBV7-7|few|13
TGTGCCAGCAGGCACAACCTACAAGAGACCCAGTACTTC
CASRHNLQETQYF
>TRBJ2-1|-|TRBV5-6|few|17
TGTGCCAGCAGCTGGGACGCTGGGTTCTTCGCGGGCAATGAGCAGTTCTTC
CASSWDAGFFAGNEQFF
>TRBJ1-1|-|TRBV6-1|many|14
TGTGCCAGCAGTCGGGGACGGAGCGACACTGAAGCTTTCTTT
CASSRGRSDTEAFF
>TRBJ1-2|TRBD1|TRBV6-5|many|12
TGTGCCAGCAGAGGGACAGGCTATGGCTACACCTTC
CASRGTGYGYTF
>TRBJ1-2|-|TRBV10-3|many|17
TGTGCCATCAGTGGAAGGGACGGGGTACACGGGTCTATTGGCTACACCTTC
CAISGRDGVHGSIGYTF
>TRBJ2-2|TRBD2|TRBV20-1|many|16
TGCAGTGCAAGAAACCGAGGCGGGAGGTACACCGGGGAGCTGTTTTTT
CSARNRGGRYTGELFF
>TRBJ2-1|TRBD2|TRBV6-5|many|16
TGTGCCAGCAGTTCTTCCGGGACTAGCGGGTGGCCTGAGCAGTTCTTC
CASSSSGTSGWPEQFF
>TRBJ2-1|TRBD2|TRBV12-3/TRBV12-4|many|15
TGTGCCAGCAGTGGCCCGGGACTAGGTTTAGATGAGCAGTTCTTC
CASSGPGLGLDEQFF
>TRBJ1-4|TRBD1|TRBV28|-|15
TGTGCCAGCAGTCTAAAGGGACAGTTCAATGAAAAACTGTTTTTT
CASSLKGQFNEKLFF
>TRBJ2-5|TRBD2|TRBV24-1|-|17
TGTGCCACCAGTGCCAGGACTAGCGGAACGTTACAAGAGACCCAGTACTTC
CATSARTSGTLQETQYF